A selection of T cell receptor beta chains follows, all from one sample in a study of T-cell memory formation after mild COVID-19. One entry per CDR3 protein, called by TCRdb with MiXCR from the 5' RACE reads. The table records approximately 350,000 distinct CDR3 sequences, about 15% of them present only once. The sample consisted of PBMCs or a T cell subset sorted from them (not recorded which). The receptor source for this set is a man aged 18 to 30 who had mild COVID-19 (a few samples of this study predate the infection). Cell type and time point are not known. The CDR3 runs from the conserved cysteine through the conserved F or W. The D gene is left open where the match is weak. Clone size, where shown, is once, few, many, or a class for clones that have expanded.

J,V,size,D,CDR3,DNA
TRBJ1-4,TRBV7-3,many,TRBD1,CASSFGGTGVPPGEKLFF,TGTGCCAGCAGCTTTGGCGGGACAGGGGTTCCGCCTGGTGAAAAACTGTTTTTT
TRBJ1-1,TRBV12-3/TRBV12-4,many,-,CASSFGGHTEAFF,TGTGCCAGCAGTTTTGGGGGACACACTGAAGCTTTCTTT
TRBJ1-2,TRBV29-1,-,-,CGAGEDYGYTF,TGCGGAGCAGGGGAGGACTATGGCTACACCTTC
TRBJ2-5,TRBV20-1,few,TRBD2,CSASPSGGPQETQYF,TGCAGTGCTAGCCCTAGCGGGGGGCCTCAGGAGACCCAGTACTTC
TRBJ2-3,TRBV20-1,few,-,CSARAGREDTQYF,TGCAGTGCTAGGGCCGGGCGAGAGGATACGCAGTATTTT
TRBJ2-1,TRBV4-3,-,-,CASSPYRSSYNEQFF,TGCGCCAGCAGCCCATACAGGAGCTCCTACAATGAGCAGTTCTTC
TRBJ2-7,TRBV5-1,-,TRBD1,CASSNGTVKEQYF,TGCGCCAGCTCTAACGGGACAGTGAAGGAGCAGTACTTC
TRBJ1-6,TRBV4-3,few,-,CASSQDLGIDSPLHF,TGCGCCAGCAGCCAAGATCTGGGTATCGATTCACCCCTCCACTTT
TRBJ2-2,TRBV11-2,few,-,CASSLGERNTGELFF,TGTGCCAGCAGCTTGGGGGAAAGAAACACCGGGGAGCTGTTTTTT
TRBJ2-3,TRBV20-1,few,TRBD2,CSARDLRLAGPLVADTQYF,TGCAGTGCTAGAGATCTGAGACTAGCGGGGCCCCTGGTAGCAGATACGCAGTATTTT
TRBJ2-1,TRBV10-3,few,TRBD2,CAIGSLAGGQNEQFF,TGTGCCATCGGCTCACTAGCGGGGGGTCAGAATGAGCAGTTCTTC
TRBJ2-5,TRBV10-3,many,-,CAISELASETQYF,TGTGCCATCAGTGAGCTAGCGTCAGAGACCCAGTACTTC
TRBJ1-1,TRBV14,-,-,CASSIRVQGTEAFF,TGTGCCAGCTCCATTAGGGTACAGGGAACTGAAGCTTTCTTT
TRBJ1-1,TRBV29-1,few,-,CSALKLSNTEAFF,TGCAGCGCCCTGAAACTTTCGAACACTGAAGCTTTCTTT
TRBJ2-2,TRBV10-3,few,-,CAISEPTAVTGELFF,TGTGCCATCAGTGAGCCTACGGCGGTTACCGGGGAGCTGTTTTTT
TRBJ1-1,TRBV6-1,few,-,CASSVLVRTEAFF,TGTGCCAGCAGTGTTTTGGTTAGAACTGAAGCTTTCTTT
TRBJ1-2,TRBV7-3,-,-,CASSSEDRTNYGYTF,TGTGCCAGCAGCTCAGAAGACCGAACTAACTATGGCTACACCTTC
TRBJ1-4,TRBV28,-,-,CASKGLNEKLFF,TGTGCCAGCAAGGGTTTAAATGAAAAACTGTTTTTT
TRBJ2-5,TRBV20-1,-,TRBD2,CSAPGLAETQYF,TGCAGTGCACCTGGACTAGCTGAGACCCAGTACTTC
TRBJ2-6,TRBV12-3/TRBV12-4,few,-,CASRPRWGGASGANVLTF,TGTGCCAGCAGGCCGAGGTGGGGGGGGGCCTCTGGGGCCAACGTCCTGACTTTC
TRBJ1-1,TRBV9,-,-,CAANTEAFF,TGTGCGGCTAACACTGAAGCTTTCTTT
TRBJ2-3,TRBV27,-,-,CASSWDGLDTQYF,TGTGCCAGCAGTTGGGACGGCCTAGATACGCAGTATTTT
TRBJ2-7,TRBV2,-,TRBD1,CASSAGQGRREQYF,TGTGCCAGCAGTGCGGGACAGGGGAGACGCGAGCAGTACTTC
TRBJ1-5,TRBV5-4,few,-,CASSLSGSGQPQHF,TGTGCCAGCAGCTTATCAGGGTCGGGTCAGCCCCAGCATTTT
TRBJ2-1,TRBV24-1,-,-,CATRSQLDEQFF,TGTGCCACCAGATCACAGCTGGATGAGCAGTTCTTC
TRBJ2-2,TRBV5-1,-,-,CASSQGRSFNTGELFF,TGCGCCAGCAGCCAGGGACGAAGTTTTAACACCGGGGAGCTGTTTTTT
TRBJ2-2,TRBV6-1,-,-,CASNQGIGELFF,TGTGCCAGCAATCAGGGGATCGGGGAGCTGTTTTTT
TRBJ2-1,TRBV6-6,-,-,CASVTRGRHEQFF,TGTGCCAGCGTCACCAGGGGAAGACATGAGCAGTTCTTC
TRBJ1-2,TRBV5-6,few,TRBD1,CASSWGGGNHYGYTF,TGTGCCAGCAGCTGGGGAGGGGGCAACCACTATGGCTACACCTTC
TRBJ1-1,TRBV5-4,few,-,CASSLRRSGGAEAFF,TGTGCCAGCAGCTTGAGGCGGAGCGGAGGGGCTGAAGCTTTCTTT
TRBJ2-2,TRBV6-5,few,-,CASSYYPGSGELFF,TGTGCCAGCAGTTACTACCCAGGGTCGGGGGAGCTGTTTTTT
TRBJ2-1,TRBV6-5,few,TRBD1,CASSSGQGAANEQFF,TGTGCCAGCAGTAGCGGGCAGGGGGCGGCCAATGAGCAGTTCTTC
TRBJ2-3,TRBV6-6,-,-,CASTLDAADTQYF,TGTGCCAGCACCTTGGATGCGGCAGATACGCAGTATTTT
TRBJ2-1,TRBV5-1,many,-,CASSLTQPSYNEQFF,TGCGCCAGCAGCTTGACCCAGCCCAGTTACAATGAGCAGTTCTTC
TRBJ1-2,TRBV19,-,-,CASSIDLWEGLAGYTF,TGTGCCAGTAGTATAGATCTATGGGAAGGGCTTGCCGGCTACACCTTC
TRBJ2-2,TRBV7-7,few,-,CASSLVGGSAGELFF,TGTGCTAGCAGCTTAGTCGGAGGTAGTGCCGGGGAGCTGTTTTTT
TRBJ1-1,TRBV9,-,TRBD1,CASSTGGLLEAFF,TGTGCCAGCAGCACAGGGGGTCTCTTGGAAGCTTTCTTT
TRBJ2-2,TRBV25-1,-,-,CASSGLPTGNTGELFF,TGTGCCAGCAGTGGGCTTCCCACAGGGAACACCGGGGAGCTGTTTTTT